The 27 T cell receptor beta chains reported below all come from one sample, sequenced in a study of CD8+CD57+ T cells in acquired aplastic anemia. Profiling that covered TCR beta VDJ and CDR3 relied on genomic DNA as its template. MiXCR was run by TCRdb on the reads, yielding one entry per CDR3 protein. The sample has under 200,000 distinct CDR3 sequences, around 40% seen once. Sequencing was done on a sample of sorted CD4+, CD8+, or CD8+CD57+ T cells (not recorded which) from PBMCs. Receptors were obtained from a human donor in good health.

The sample holds many counts of this clonotype. An end of the junction differs from the germline gene, which may be a read error. The chain uses TRBV10-2 and TRBJ2-2, with TRBD1 matching over 9 bases. Germline V lookup: CDR1 WSHSY, CDR2 SAAADI. CDR3 length: 16 amino acids. CDR3 sequence: CASSYTGGTRGGGLFF. The CDR3 nucleotides read TGCGCCAGCAGCTACACAGGGGGCACTCGCGGTGGGGGGCTGTTTTTT.

This clonotype came up many times. The CDR3 DNA sequence: TGCGCCAGCAGCGAACCTAGCGGGGGGGATTGGTTCGAGCAGTACTTC. Translating gives CASSEPSGGDWFEQYF. This chain links TRBV5-1 with TRBJ2-7; 12 positions agree with TRBD2. The CDR3 is 16 amino acids. The junction had 11 bases not matched to a gene; V was cut back by 4 bases and J by 6 bases. Germline V gene lookup returns CDR1 SGHRS and CDR2 YFSETQ.

Here the CDR3 reads CASSRGQGKNEQYF. The CDR3 coding sequence is TGTGCCAGTAGTCGAGGACAGGGGAAGAACGAGCAGTACTTC. The chain recombines TRBV19 with TRBJ2-7, with TRBD1 matching 9 bases. This CDR3 spans 14 amino acids. Germline-derived CDR1 and CDR2 are LNHDA and SQIVND (reference sequence). With 5 bases clipped from V and 5 bases from J, the junction kept 7 bases outside the gene matches.

This clonotype has more than one count but fewer than ten. The chain employs TRBV28 and TRBJ1-5; unclear D gene. The germline gives CDR1 MDHEN, CDR2 SYDVKM. The CDR3 totals 13 residues. Trimming pared 4 bases from V and 7 bases from J, leaving 11 bases between. CDR3 sequence reads: CASSSTARQPQHF. DNA of the CDR3: TGTGCCAGCAGTTCAACCGCGAGGCAGCCCCAGCATTTT.

The J gene is TRBJ1-2, the V gene TRBV10-3; D possibly corresponds to TRBD1 (5 bases). Trimming removed 3 bases at V and 1 base at J, with 15 bases between. Germline lookup yields CDR1 ENHRY and CDR2 SYGVKD. The CDR3 sequence is 16 residues long. The CDR3 DNA follows: TGTGCCATCAGTGACGGGTGGGGACTAAATAACTATGGCTACACCTTC. It translates to CAISDGWGLNNYGYTF.

This clonotype appeared a few times. This could be a read error, since a much larger clone is one nucleotide away. The chain joins TRBV20-1 to TRBJ2-3; 11 nucleotides match TRBD2. The CDR3 length is 16 residues. Germline V lookup: CDR1 DFQATT, CDR2 SNEGSKA (reference sequence). CDR3 nucleotide sequence: TGCAGTGCGATTAGCGGGGGGGCCACCCGGACAGGTACGCAGTATTTT. Translating gives CSAISGGATRTGTQYF.

This chain connects TRBV19 to TRBJ2-1; D unclear. V dropped 3 bases and J dropped 9 bases, with 15 bases sitting between them. Germline CDR1 reads LNHDA; CDR2 reads SQIVND (reference sequence). This CDR3 spans 14 amino acids. CDR3 sequence (DNA): TGTGCCAGTAGTATTCAGGCAATGCTGGGTGAGCAGTTCTTC. The encoded protein is CASSIQAMLGEQFF.

This chain uses TRBV29-1 with TRBJ2-5, with 9 bases fitting TRBD1. The V gene end was trimmed by 2 bases and the J gene end by 4 bases; junction bases not matched to a gene: 8. The CDR3 is 15 residues long. Per germline, CDR1 SQVTM and CDR2 ANQGSEA. This chain's CDR3 is CSVELTGGLGETQYF. In DNA, the CDR3 is TGCAGCGTTGAATTGACAGGGGGATTGGGAGAGACCCAGTACTTC.

This sequence joins TRBV5-1 and TRBJ1-5; TRBD1 matches at 7 bases. With V trimmed by 4 bases and J by 3 bases, 16 bases remained unmatched. The CDR3 consists of 18 residues. Germline V gene lookup returns CDR1 SGHRS and CDR2 YFSETQ. For the CDR3, the DNA is TGCGCCAGCAGCAGACTCCTGGAACAGGGGTCGATCAATCAGCCCCAGCATTTT. Translating it yields CASSRLLEQGSINQPQHF.

CDR3 sequence (DNA): TGTGCCATCAAGGAGTGGGCAGACCTTCCCTCCAGCTACACCTTC. Its protein product is CAIKEWADLPSSYTF. The chain combines TRBV10-3 with TRBJ1-2; D gene ambiguous. The germline gives CDR1 ENHRY, CDR2 SYGVKD. V was cut by 7 bases and J by 9 bases, with 24 bases left in between. This CDR3 contains 15 residues.

The V call is TRBV19, the J call TRBJ1-2, with a tentative D call TRBD1 (5 bases). The CDR3 has 14 residues. Trimming cost V 3 bases and J 2 bases, with 10 bases left between them. Germline CDR1 reads LNHDA; CDR2 reads SQIVND (reference sequence). The CDR3 is CASSMGGLNYGYTF. DNA of the CDR3: TGTGCCAGTAGTATGGGGGGATTGAACTATGGCTACACCTTC.

This chain's CDR3 is CASSIGQASQPQHF. The DNA for the CDR3 is TGTGCCAGTAGTATAGGGCAGGCCTCTCAGCCCCAGCATTTT. The rearrangement joins TRBV19 to TRBJ1-5; D ambiguous. This CDR3 is built from 14 residues. Between the trimmed V and J ends, which lost 1 base and 6 bases, there was a span of 10 bases. In germline, CDR1 is LNHDA, CDR2 SQIVND (reference sequence).

This clonotype has ten or more counts. The genes are TRBV9 and TRBJ2-5; 10 bases align to TRBD1. Germline CDR1 reads SGDLS; CDR2 reads YYNGEE. The CDR3 is 14 residues long. V shed 1 base and J 4 bases; nucleotides not matched to a gene: 1. The CDR3 nucleotides read TGTGCCAGCAGCGTATGGACAGGGGGAGAGACCCAGTACTTC. This sequence encodes CASSVWTGGETQYF.

This clonotype was observed at least ten times. This chain connects TRBV9 to TRBJ1-2; the match to TRBD1 covers 7 bases. The CDR3 totals 14 residues. J was trimmed by 2 bases and V by 5 bases; bases with no gene match: 6. The germline V gene encodes CDR1 SGDLS and CDR2 YYNGEE. This CDR3 reads CASRGVDRNYGYTF. Written as DNA, the CDR3 is TGTGCCAGCAGAGGGGTGGACAGGAACTATGGCTACACCTTC.

The chain is built from TRBV24-1 and TRBJ2-3; 12 nucleotides line up with TRBD2. Germline CDR1 is KGHDR and CDR2 is SFDVKD. CDR3 length equals 15 residues. The V segment lost 7 bases and the J segment 3 bases; nucleotides outside the gene matches: 4. In DNA, the CDR3 is TGTGCCACCAGCCTAGCGGGAGGGATGACAGATACGCAGTATTTT. It is translated as CATSLAGGMTDTQYF.

A remark on this clonotype: Possible read error: a much larger clone is one base away. The chain joins TRBV7-4 to TRBJ1-1; D gene ambiguous. There are 12 residues in the CDR3. Germline V gene data show CDR1 as SGHVT and CDR2 as SQSDAQ. As DNA, the CDR3 is TGTGCCAGCAGTTTAGACGTCCGAGCGGCTTTCTTT. Its translation: CASSLDVRAAFF. Based on the CDR3 plus reference TRBV7-4 and TRBJ1-1, the full variable domain is GAGVSQSPRYKVAKRGRDVALRCDSISGHVTLYWYRQTLGQGSEVLTYSQSDAQRDKSGRPSGRFSAERPERSVSTLKIQRTEQGDSAVYLCASSLDVRAAFFGQGTRLTVV.

This clonotype showed up just a few times. In DNA form, the CDR3 reads TGCAGTGGCGGCAGTACCAGACGTGGCTACACCTTC. Translation gives CSGGSTRRGYTF. The chain couples TRBV20-1 to TRBJ1-2; D gene ambiguous. Per the germline V gene, CDR1 is DFQATT and CDR2 is SNEGSKA (reference sequence). V lost 7 bases, J lost 7 bases, and 16 bases lay in between. CDR3 length: 12 residues.

The V call is TRBV19, the J call TRBJ2-5; TRBD1 aligns across 7 bases. The CDR3 has 14 residues. V gave up 3 bases and J gave up 4 bases; unmatched junction bases: 5. Germline lookup yields CDR1 LNHDA and CDR2 SQIVND (reference sequence). CDR3 region: CASSIRGTVETQYF. CDR3 DNA sequence: TGTGCCAGTAGTATCAGGGGGACGGTAGAGACCCAGTACTTC.

The V call is TRBV19, the J call TRBJ2-5; D is ambiguous. Trimming cost V 3 bases and J 4 bases, with 15 bases left between them. This CDR3 comprises 15 residues. The germline gives CDR1 LNHDA, CDR2 SQIVND (reference sequence). CDR3 bases: TGTGCCAGTAGTATCTCGTCCATAGGTGGAGAGACCCAGTACTTC. Translated: CASSISSIGGETQYF.

As to this clonotype: One end of the junction varies from germline; a read error may be responsible. The V gene is TRBV6-1, the J gene TRBJ1-2, with 9 bases identical to TRBD1. CDR3 size: 15 residues. CDR1 is MNHNS and CDR2 is SASEGT in the germline V gene. Here the CDR3 DNA reads TGTGCCGGCAGGGTTTGGGACAGGGACAACTATGGCTACACCTTC. Translated: CAGRVWDRDNYGYTF.

This chain uses TRBV6-1 with TRBJ2-1, with TRBD2 identical over 7 bases. The CDR3 runs 17 residues. Germline CDR1 reads MNHNS; CDR2 reads SASEGT. Germline trimming cut 1 base from V and 0 bases from J; bases unmatched to any gene: 6. The CDR3 loop reads CASSEDVGGTSYNEQFF. The CDR3 nucleotides are TGTGCCAGCAGTGAAGATGTGGGGGGGACCTCCTACAATGAGCAGTTCTTC.

This clonotype was recorded at least ten times. This chain joins TRBV5-6 and TRBJ1-2, with D unresolved. The V gene lost 0 bases and the J gene lost 4 bases, with 7 bases spanning the gap. The CDR3 contains 13 residues. The V gene's germline CDR1 is SGHDT and CDR2 YYEEEE. As DNA, the CDR3 is TGTGCCAGCAGCTTGGAACAGTTCTATGGCTACACCTTC. This sequence encodes CASSLEQFYGYTF.

Details on this clonotype: The junction does not match germline at one end; this may be a read error. The V gene is TRBV7-8, the J gene TRBJ2-2; D may correspond to TRBD1 or TRBD2 (5 bases each). Germline V gives CDR1 SGHVS, CDR2 FQNEAQ. This CDR3 comprises 17 residues. In DNA, the CDR3 is TGTGCCAGCAGCCCCACGGGGCTGACTTTTAACACCGGGGAGCTGTCTTTT. Protein product: CASSPTGLTFNTGELSF.

In regard to this clonotype: This may stem from a read error, because a much larger clone lies one nucleotide away. This chain connects TRBV5-6 to TRBJ1-2; D is undetermined. Germline loops: CDR1 SGHDT, CDR2 YYEEEE. The CDR3 has 14 residues. Trimming shortened V by 0 bases and J by 7 bases, and 13 bases separated the two germline ends. The CDR3 loop is CASSLGVIPSGYTF. Here the CDR3 DNA reads TGTGCCAGCAGCTTGGGAGTGATCCCAAGTGGCTACACCTTC.

This clonotype was seen many times. This sequence joins TRBV7-3 and TRBJ2-5; TRBD1 aligns across 8 bases. The V gene's germline CDR1 is SGHTA and CDR2 FQGTGA. Germline trimming cut 5 bases from V and 5 bases from J; bases unmatched to any gene: 7. CDR3 size: 14 residues. CDR3: CASSPQGAAETQYF. Here the CDR3 DNA reads TGTGCCAGCAGCCCCCAGGGGGCCGCGGAGACCCAGTACTTC.

The rearrangement uses TRBV29-1 and TRBJ2-2; 10 bases are shared with TRBD2. With 3 bases clipped from V and 6 bases from J, the junction kept 1 base outside the gene matches. Per germline, CDR1 SQVTM and CDR2 ANQGSEA. The CDR3 totals 13 residues. The CDR3 region has the DNA TGCAGCGTTGACAGCGGGAGGGCCGGGGAGCTGTTTTTT. Its translation is CSVDSGRAGELFF.

This clonotype was picked up many times. CDR3 coding DNA: TGCAGCGCCATTACAGGGGATGTTAGGACCGGGGAGCTGTTTTTT. This gives the protein CSAITGDVRTGELFF. The rearrangement links TRBV29-1 to TRBJ2-2; 7 nucleotides agree with TRBD1. Germline CDR1 and CDR2: SQVTM and ANQGSEA. This CDR3 is built from 15 residues. Trimming at V came to 7 bases and at J to 5 bases, leaving 13 bases not matched to a gene.